The rows below give T cell receptor beta chains drawn from one sample of a study of glioma-infiltrating T cells after dendritic cell vaccination. Assay used: immunoSEQ multiplex PCR; TCRdb lists only in-frame clones, some missing. The table lists approximately 85,000 clones, 85% of them singletons. The sample was blood, taken after dendritic cell vaccination. These receptors all stem from a human donor with glioblastoma. CDR3s include the opening cysteine and the closing phenylalanine or tryptophan. D genes are given only for firm matches.

j_call | v_call | d_call | cdr3_nt | cdr3_aa
TRBJ1-5 | TRBV7-8 | TRBD1 | TGTGCCAGCAGGCAGACAGGGAGCAATCAGCCCCAGCATTTT | CASRQTGSNQPQHF
TRBJ2-7 | TRBV7-9 | . | TGTGCCAGCAGCTCGTTCCAAACGAGCGCCTCCTACGAGCAGTACTTC | CASSSFQTSASYEQYF
TRBJ1-4 | TRBV5-1 | TRBD1 | TGCGCCAGCAGCTCTACAGGGGAAACTAATGAAAAACTGTTTTTT | CASSSTGETNEKLFF
TRBJ2-5 | TRBV5-1 | TRBD1 | TGCGCCAGCAGCAGAAGCGGGACAGGGGGTTGGGAGCAGTACTTC | CASSRSGTGGWEQYF
TRBJ2-1 | TRBV4-3 | . | TGCGCCAGCAGCCAAGTGGCCGCTGCGGGGGCAATGAGCGCGCAGTTCTTC | CASSQVAAAGAMSAQFF
TRBJ1-2 | TRBV19 | . | TGTGCCAGTAGTATCGGGAATGAGAACTATGGCTACACCTTC | CASSIGNENYGYTF
TRBJ1-1 | TRBV9 | TRBD1 | TGTGCCAGCAGCCCCCGGGACAGCACTGAAGCTTTCTTT | CASSPRDSTEAFF
TRBJ2-1 | TRBV29-1 | TRBD2 | TGCAGCGTTGAAGATTCTAGCGGGGGGGCTTACAATGAGCAGTTCTTC | CSVEDSSGGAYNEQFF
TRBJ1-4 | TRBV5-6 | . | TGTGCCAGCAGCTTGGTGAACAGGGATGGTGAAAAACTGTTTTTT | CASSLVNRDGEKLFF
TRBJ1-2 | TRBV6-7 | . | TGTGCCAGCAATTCAATTTATGGTGCAGGCCGGAGGCGCTATGGCTACACCTTC | CASNSIYGAGRRRYGYTF
TRBJ2-7 | TRBV11-2 | TRBD2 | TGTGCCAGCAGCCCGGGGACTAGCGGGAGTGGGGGGAACTCCTACGAGCAGTACTTC | CASSPGTSGSGGNSYEQYF